This T cell receptor beta chain was sequenced for a study of T cell repertoires in cytomegalovirus infection. Study-wide background: It was the public TCR beta signatures that indicated both CMV infection and matching HLA type. General observations from the study: The cumulative frequency of public TCR beta families distinguished individuals who carried CMV together with the relevant HLA. It was HLA-C-restricted CMV-specific TCR beta clonotypes that dominated the response ex vivo.

There are a few counts of this clonotype. No antigen is known for it. TCRdb passed the reads through MiXCR, listing each CDR3 protein once. The top ten clones hold about 4.5% of a sample with some 320,000 distinct CDR3 sequences, more than 8% of them seen once. Germline CDR1 is DFQATT and CDR2 is SNEGSKA (reference sequence). This CDR3 region has 17 residues. V shed 3 bases, J shed 1 base, and the junction held 9 bases outside the gene matches. The sample taken for sequencing was PBMCs. This receptor was taken from a human donor in good health (CMV status not recorded). Some clones in this sample may be carry-over from other donors' samples. The genes are TRBV20-1 and TRBJ1-5; 10 bases are a match to TRBD1. This chain's CDR3 is CSASLRTGGKSNQPQHF. The CDR3, as DNA: TGCAGTGCTAGCCTTAGGACAGGGGGTAAGAGCAATCAGCCCCAGCATTTT.